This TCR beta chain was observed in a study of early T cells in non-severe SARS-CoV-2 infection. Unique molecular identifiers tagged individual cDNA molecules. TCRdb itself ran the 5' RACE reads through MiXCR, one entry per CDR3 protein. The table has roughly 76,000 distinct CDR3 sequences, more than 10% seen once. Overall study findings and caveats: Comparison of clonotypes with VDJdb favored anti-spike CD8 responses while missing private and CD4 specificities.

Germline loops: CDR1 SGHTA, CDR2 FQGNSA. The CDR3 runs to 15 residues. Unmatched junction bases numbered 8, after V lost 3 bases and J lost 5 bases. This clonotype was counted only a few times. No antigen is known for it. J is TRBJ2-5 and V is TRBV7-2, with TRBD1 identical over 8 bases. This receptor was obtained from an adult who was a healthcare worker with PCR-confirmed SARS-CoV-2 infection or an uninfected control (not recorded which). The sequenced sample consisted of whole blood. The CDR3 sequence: CASSFVQGAEETQYF. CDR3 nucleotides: TGTGCCAGCAGCTTTGTCCAGGGGGCTGAGGAGACCCAGTACTTC.